This is a list of T cell receptor beta chains from one sample in a study of cytomegalovirus exposure and HLA in healthy donors. Sequenced by immunoSEQ multiplex PCR; TCRdb stores in-frame clones only, minus some. The sample contains tens of thousands of clones, 79% of which appear only once. Material: PBMCs. All receptors derive from a woman aged 40 to 49 in good health and CMV-seronegative. Each CDR3 is given with its conserved first and last residue. The D gene is left open where the match is weak. Some rows mark clone size as missing; the rest say once, few, many or name a class of expanded clone.

V: TRBV7-9; size: -; J: TRBJ2-5; D: -; DNA: TGTGCCAGCAGCTTAGGGCGGCCCCAAGAGACCCAGTACTTC; CDR3: CASSLGRPQETQYF
V: TRBV30; size: -; J: TRBJ2-3; D: TRBD2; DNA: TGTGCCTGGAGTCAGGGACTAGCTACTAGTACGCAGTATTTT; CDR3: CAWSQGLATSTQYF
V: TRBV6-6; size: -; J: TRBJ2-7; D: TRBD1; DNA: TGTGCCAGCACCTTACGCATGGGACAGGACTACGAGCAGTACTTC; CDR3: CASTLRMGQDYEQYF
V: TRBV2; size: once; J: TRBJ1-4; D: TRBD1; DNA: TGTGCCAGCAGTGAAAACAGGGGGTATAATGAAAAACTGTTTTTT; CDR3: CASSENRGYNEKLFF
V: TRBV5-1; size: -; J: TRBJ2-1; D: -; DNA: TGCGCCAGCAGCTTACAGGGGGGGGGCACCTACAATGAGCAGTTCTTC; CDR3: CASSLQGGGTYNEQFF
V: TRBV5-4; size: few; J: TRBJ1-1; D: -; DNA: TGTGCCAGCACCTCTGAGGACACTGAAGCTTTCTTT; CDR3: CASTSEDTEAFF
V: TRBV14; size: -; J: TRBJ1-2; D: -; DNA: TGTGCCAGCAGCATACAGGGAAGGTCTTTGGGCTACACCTTC; CDR3: CASSIQGRSLGYTF
V: TRBV5-1; size: -; J: TRBJ2-3; D: TRBD2; DNA: TGCGCCAGCATGGCGGGGGGCCCAGATACGCAGTATTTT; CDR3: CASMAGGPDTQYF
V: TRBV5-1; size: -; J: TRBJ2-5; D: TRBD1; DNA: TGCGCCAGCAGCCGGACAGGGAATGTCGAAGAGACCCAGTACTTC; CDR3: CASSRTGNVEETQYF
V: TRBV7-7; size: -; J: TRBJ2-3; D: TRBD2; DNA: TGTGCTAGCAGTCCTGAGCGGGGGGGCCGAGACACAGATACGCAGTATTTT; CDR3: CASSPERGGRDTDTQYF
V: TRBV5-4; size: -; J: TRBJ2-5; D: TRBD2; DNA: TGTGCCAGCAGCTCCCGGGGACTAGGGGAGACCCAGTACTTC; CDR3: CASSSRGLGETQYF
V: TRBV30; size: once; J: TRBJ1-5; D: -; DNA: TGTGCCTGGAGTCTCGCCGGGATAGGCAATCAGCCCCAGCATTTT; CDR3: CAWSLAGIGNQPQHF
V: TRBV30; size: -; J: TRBJ1-1; D: -; DNA: TGTGCCTTTCGGACTCGGTTGGACACTGAAGCTTTCTTT; CDR3: CAFRTRLDTEAFF
V: TRBV4-3; size: -; J: TRBJ1-1; D: -; DNA: TGCGCCAGCAGCCAAAGCCGGGGAGGGAACACTGAAGCTTTCTTT; CDR3: CASSQSRGGNTEAFF
V: TRBV7-2; size: -; J: TRBJ1-1; D: -; DNA: TGTGCCAGCAGCCCTGGAGGTTCGGGGGTTTTTACTGAAGCTTTCTTT; CDR3: CASSPGGSGVFTEAFF
V: TRBV30; size: -; J: TRBJ1-2; D: TRBD1; DNA: TGTGCCTGGACCCGGGACAGAATAACCTATGGCTACCCCTTC; CDR3: CAWTRDRITYGYPF
V: TRBV6-5; size: -; J: TRBJ1-5; D: TRBD1; DNA: TGTGCCAGCAGTTACTCTTGGGACAGATTGAATCAGCCCCAGCATTTT; CDR3: CASSYSWDRLNQPQHF